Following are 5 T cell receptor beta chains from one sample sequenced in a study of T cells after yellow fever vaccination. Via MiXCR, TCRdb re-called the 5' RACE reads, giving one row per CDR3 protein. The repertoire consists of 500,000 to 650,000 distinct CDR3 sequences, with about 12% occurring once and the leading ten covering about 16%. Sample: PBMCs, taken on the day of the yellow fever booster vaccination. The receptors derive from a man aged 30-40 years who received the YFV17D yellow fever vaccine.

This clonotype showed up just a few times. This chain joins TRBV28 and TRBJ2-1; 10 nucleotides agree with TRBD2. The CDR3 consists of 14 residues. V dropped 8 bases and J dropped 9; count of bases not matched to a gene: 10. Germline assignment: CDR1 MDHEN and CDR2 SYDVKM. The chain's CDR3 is CASGRASGSTEQFF. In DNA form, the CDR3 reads TGTGCCAGCGGGAGGGCTAGCGGGAGTACTGAGCAGTTCTTC.

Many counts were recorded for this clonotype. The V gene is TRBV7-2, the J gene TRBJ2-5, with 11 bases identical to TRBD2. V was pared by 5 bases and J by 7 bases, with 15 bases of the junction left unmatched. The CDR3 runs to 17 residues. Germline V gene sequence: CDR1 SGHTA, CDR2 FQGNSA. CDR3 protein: CASSRTPGLAAIGTQYF. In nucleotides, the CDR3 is TGTGCCAGCAGCAGAACACCGGGACTAGCGGCCATTGGGACCCAGTACTTC.

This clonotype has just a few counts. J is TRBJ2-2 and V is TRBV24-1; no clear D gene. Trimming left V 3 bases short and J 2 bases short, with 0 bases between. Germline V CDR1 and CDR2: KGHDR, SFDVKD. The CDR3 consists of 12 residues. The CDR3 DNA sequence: TGTGCCACCAGTGATAACACCGGGGAGCTGTTTTTT. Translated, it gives CATSDNTGELFF.

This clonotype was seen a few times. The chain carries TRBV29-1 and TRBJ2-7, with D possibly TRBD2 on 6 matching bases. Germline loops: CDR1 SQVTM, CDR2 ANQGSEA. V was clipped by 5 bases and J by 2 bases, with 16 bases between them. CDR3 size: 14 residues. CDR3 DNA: TGCAGCGTTCGGGGCGCGGGGCACGCCTACGAGCAGTACTTC. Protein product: CSVRGAGHAYEQYF.

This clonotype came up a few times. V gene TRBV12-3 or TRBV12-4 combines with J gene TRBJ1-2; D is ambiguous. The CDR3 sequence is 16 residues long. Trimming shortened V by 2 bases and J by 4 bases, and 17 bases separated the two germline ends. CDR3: CASSLTPNALGYGYTF. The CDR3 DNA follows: TGTGCCAGCAGTTTAACCCCCAACGCCTTGGGCTATGGCTACACCTTC.